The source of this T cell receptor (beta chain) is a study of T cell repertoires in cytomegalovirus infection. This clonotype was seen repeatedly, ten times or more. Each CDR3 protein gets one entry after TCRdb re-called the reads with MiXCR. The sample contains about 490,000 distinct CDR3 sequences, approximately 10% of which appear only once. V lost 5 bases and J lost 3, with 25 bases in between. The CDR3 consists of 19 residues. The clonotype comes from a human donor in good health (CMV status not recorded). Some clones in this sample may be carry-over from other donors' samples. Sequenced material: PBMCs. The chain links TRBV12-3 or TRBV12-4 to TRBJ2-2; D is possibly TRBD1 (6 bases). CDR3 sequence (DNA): TGTGCCAGCAGTCCGCGGCGGCGGACAGCCCTGTGGGACACCGGGGAGCTGTTTTTT. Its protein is CASSPRRRTALWDTGELFF.